Here is one T cell receptor (beta chain) with its context. It has no known antigen specificity. Base-call qualities are not available, and no considerably larger clone is one nucleotide away. These data belong to a study of shared clonotypes between healthy human individuals (dated by TCRdb to the early 2020s). Context from the whole study: A couple of women and three men aged 18 to 49 years were included in the cohort. The study deeply sequenced blood TCR repertoires of several healthy adults to estimate repertoire size and the extent of clonotype sharing between individuals. To increase sequencing depth and limit assay-specific biases, TCR repertoire library preparation and sequencing were carried out by different laboratories using diverse techniques. Per donor, three plates each were used for CD4 naive and CD4 memory, two for CD8 naive, and one for CD8 memory. Leukapheresis yielded between about 0.9 and 9.5 billion PBMCs per donor.

Using the deep immunoSEQ assay, multiplex PCR amplified TCR CDR3 regions from genomic DNA. For each cell subset, the extracted genomic DNA was distributed evenly across all wells of several immunoSEQ 96-well plates, and each plate served as one replicate. For sorted subsets, about 200 ng genomic DNA, equal to 25,000 to 35,000 T cell genomes, was loaded into each replicate PCR. Purified libraries were measured with a Qubit 3.0 fluorometer, size-checked on a Bioanalyzer 2100, and measured again with the KAPA Library Quantification kit. A separate single-read 150-cycle Illumina NextSeq 550 flow cell was used to sequence each immunoSEQ 96-well plate. For the original study's pipeline: Because the immunoSEQ output held only junctional sequences and lacked quality scores, the filtering could not match the filtering applied to full-length reads. To assign V/J genes and CDR3, sequences were annotated against IMGT germline references using PyIR, a Python wrapper for IgBLAST v1.9. Reads were filtered out if the reads had weak V/J assignments (E-value above 1e-6), no CDR3, stop codons, out-of-frame junctions, or ambiguous translated residues. V3J clonotypes were defined as sequences sharing the same inferred V gene, J gene, and CDR3 amino acid sequence. Percentage overlap between repertoires was calculated by dividing the number of shared unique clonotypes by the size of the smaller repertoire. Three approaches were used to assess repertoire richness: RTK rarefaction, the Chao1 estimator, and Recon v2.1 estimates of unobserved clonotypes. Generation probabilities for all TCRbeta clonotypes obtained by the gDNA method from a handful of donors were computed using OLGA. TCRdb's version of the immuneACCESS table is confined to in-frame rearrangements and falls short of the full clone set. An unresolved V gene accounts for under half of the shortfall where checked; the remainder is of unknown origin. The DNA was the basis for D and trimming; V, J and clone size are from that table. The sample records hundreds of thousands of clones, just over 95% of which are singletons. The ten largest clones add up to 0.32% of the sample.

The donors were healthy, HIV-negative adults who had no recently reported acute infections or vaccinations. Only Caucasian adults living in Nashville, Tennessee, USA were represented among the donors. CD8 memory samples were composed of magnetically selected CD45RO+ cells combined with CCR7-negative CD45RA+ effector memory (TemRA) cells. Blood was obtained by leukapheresis, after which PBMCs were separated by Ficoll-Histopaque density gradient centrifugation and cryopreserved in liquid nitrogen vapor phase. Analytical flow cytometry was used to check the purity and quantity of each magnetically sorted T cell population. From each sorted fraction, genomic DNA was isolated and quantified by UV absorbance on a Nanodrop 2000c. Findings and caveats that apply to the study as a whole: Naive subsets generally had larger estimated clonotype richness than memory subsets did. Rarefaction of sorted-subset datasets indicated incomplete sequencing despite the large sequencing depth. Only blood was sampled, and tissue TCR repertoires likely differ from those in blood. The genetic and exposure-history diversity represented was limited by the small number of donors. Higher generation probabilities were observed for clonotypes shared by all four sorted-subset donors than for non-shared clonotypes. Pairwise subsampling indicated that sequencing depth was expected to affect the degree of clonotype sharing among donors. When four donors were compared, the shared fraction of clonotypes was 5% to 6.5% for naive CD4, roughly 3.4% for naive CD8, more than 2% for memory CD4, and around 0.4% for memory CD8.

There are 16 amino acids in the CDR3, from cysteine to phenylalanine inclusive. The kept DNA is CDR3 alone, 48 bases in frame from the first base. V loses 8 bases at its end and J loses 0 bases; junction bases beyond the gene matches: 7. Sequences KGHSH (CDR1) and LQKENI (CDR2) are obtained from the germline V gene. Sequenced material: memory CD8+ T cells sorted from blood. The meaning of the sample's cell subset or site label: CD45RO+ cells pooled with CCR7-negative TemRA cells. The V gene is TRBV18 and the J gene is TRBJ2-6; 7 bases in the middle match TRBD1. This TCR was sampled from a young man in good health. This receptor has the CDR3 CASTRDRSSGANVLTF. At the DNA level, the sequence is TGTGCCAGCACCCGGGACAGAAGCTCTGGGGCCAACGTCCTGACTTTC. The full variable domain, completed from the reference TRBV18 and TRBJ2-6 proteins outside the CDR3, reads NAGVMQNPRHLVRRRGQEARLRCSPMKGHSHVYWYRQLPEEGLKFMVYLQKENIIDESGMPKERFSAEFPKEGPSILRIQQVVRGDSAAYFCASTRDRSSGANVLTFGAGSRLTVL.